This entry lists 30 T cell receptor beta chains sequenced from one sample in a study of cytomegalovirus exposure and HLA in healthy donors. The primer mix had 60 Vbeta and 13 Jbeta primers. The repertoire was sequenced with immunoSEQ multiplex PCR; TCRdb's copy has only in-frame clones and lacks some. In the table there are 150,000 or so clones, roughly 85% of which are singletons. What was sequenced was PBMCs. The receptors were sampled from a woman under 30 in good health and CMV-seronegative.

The chain carries TRBV28 and TRBJ1-4, with D uncertain. CDR1 is MDHEN and CDR2 is SYDVKM in the germline V gene. V lost 6 bases and J lost 7, with 9 bases in between. This CDR3 has 12 amino acids. CDR3 residues: CASRAGGEKLFF. CDR3 sequence (DNA): TGTGCCAGCAGGGCTGGAGGTGAAAAACTGTTTTTT. The complete variable domain, with remaining parts taken from reference TRBV28 and TRBJ1-4, reads DVKVTQSSRYLVKRTGEKVFLECVQDMDHENMFWYRQDPGLGLRLIYFSYDVKMKEKGDIPEGYSVSREKKERFSLILESASTNQTSMYLCASRAGGEKLFFGSGTQLSVL.

The J gene is TRBJ2-3, the V gene TRBV28; D gene uncertain. Germline values: CDR1 MDHEN, CDR2 SYDVKM. The CDR3 runs 14 residues. V shed 8 bases and J shed 2 bases, with 14 bases lying between them. CDR3: CASQRGPITDTQYF. The CDR3, as DNA: TGTGCCAGCCAGAGAGGTCCTATCACAGATACGCAGTATTTT.

V gene TRBV25-1 combines with J gene TRBJ2-7, with D perhaps matching TRBD2 (5 bases). Germline V gives CDR1 MGHDK, CDR2 SYGVNS. CDR3 length: 13 residues. The V and J ends lost 4 bases and 3 bases respectively, with 10 bases between them. This CDR3 reads CASSGTDNYEQYF. DNA of the CDR3: TGTGCCAGCAGTGGGACTGATAACTACGAGCAGTACTTC.

V and J are TRBV6-1 and TRBJ1-2, with D perhaps matching TRBD1 (5 bases). The CDR3 consists of 16 residues. The V gene lost 2 bases and the J gene lost 2 bases, with 15 bases spanning the gap. CDR1 and CDR2 from the germline V gene are MNHNS and SASEGT. CDR3 nucleotides: TGTGCCAGCAGTGAATTGGAGGGGAGGGGAAACTATGGCTACACCTTC. The encoded protein is CASSELEGRGNYGYTF.

V usage is TRBV28 and J usage is TRBJ2-3, with TRBD2 matching over 7 bases. J was trimmed by 6 bases and V by 3 bases; bases with no gene match: 9. The CDR3 length is 15 residues. Germline lookup yields CDR1 MDHEN and CDR2 SYDVKM. CDR3 in amino acids: CASSFPGGLMDTQYF. CDR3 DNA: TGTGCCAGCAGTTTCCCGGGGGGACTTATGGATACGCAGTATTTT.

To note about this clone: Mismatch with germline at one junction end may stem from a read error. V and J are TRBV10-3 and TRBJ1-1; unclear D gene. The germline gives CDR1 ENHRY, CDR2 SYGVKD. The CDR3 contains 15 residues. This chain's CDR3 is CASSSLGEGGPEAFF. DNA of the CDR3: TGTGCCAGCAGTTCCCTTGGAGAGGGAGGGCCTGAAGCTTTCTTT.

The chain joins TRBV19 to TRBJ2-2; tentatively, D is TRBD1 (6 bases). The V end was cut by 7 bases, the J end by 3 bases, with 9 bases between. The CDR3 totals 13 residues. Germline-derived CDR1 and CDR2 are LNHDA and SQIVND (reference sequence). This CDR3 is CASKQGYTGELFF. CDR3 nucleotide sequence: TGTGCCAGTAAACAGGGTTACACCGGGGAGCTGTTTTTT.

Details on this clone: Compared with germline, one end of the junction differs, possibly owing to a read error. The CDR3 DNA follows: TGTTCCAGCAGCTTGCGGGGGGGCCTCCAGGAGACCCAGTACTTC. Its protein product is CSSSLRGGLQETQYF. The V and J genes are TRBV7-9 and TRBJ2-5; TRBD2 agrees at 9 bases. The germline V gene has CDR1 SEHNR and CDR2 FQNEAQ (reference sequence). The CDR3 runs 15 residues.

The chain uses TRBV5-1 and TRBJ2-7, with D uncertain. This CDR3 region has 13 residues. CDR1 is SGHRS and CDR2 is YFSETQ in the germline V gene. Trimming cost V 0 bases and J 1 base, with 5 bases left between them. CDR3 DNA: TGCGCCAGCAGCTTGGTTCTTTCCTACGAGCAGTACTTC. The encoded protein is CASSLVLSYEQYF. Full variable domain (outside the CDR3, taken from reference TRBV5-1 and TRBJ2-7): KAGVTQTPRYLIKTRGQQVTLSCSPISGHRSVSWYQQTPGQGLQFLFEYFSETQRNKGNFPGRFSGRQFSNSRSEMNVSTLELGDSALYLCASSLVLSYEQYFGPGTRLTVT.

The chain combines TRBV9 with TRBJ2-3, with TRBD1 matching 8 bases. The CDR3 loop spans 15 amino acids. The V segment lost 4 bases and the J segment 2 bases; nucleotides outside the gene matches: 6. Germline values: CDR1 SGDLS, CDR2 YYNGEE. CDR3 in amino acids: CASSFRDRTTDTQYF. In DNA form, the CDR3 reads TGTGCCAGCAGCTTCCGGGACAGGACCACAGATACGCAGTATTTT.

The chain employs TRBV19 and TRBJ2-5; 10 bases are a match to TRBD2. The CDR3 consists of 15 residues. In germline, CDR1 is LNHDA, CDR2 SQIVND (reference sequence). Germline trimming cut 6 bases from V and 5 bases from J; bases unmatched to any gene: 9. CDR3 DNA: TGTGCCAGTAGGCGGCGAGCGGGAGGGTGGGAGACCCAGTACTTC. Translating gives CASRRRAGGWETQYF.

CDR3 sequence reads: CASSPRSALYGYTF. The DNA of the CDR3 is TGTGCCAGCAGCCCCCGCAGTGCCCTCTATGGCTACACCTTC. The genes are TRBV7-2 and TRBJ1-2; no reliable D call. The CDR3 runs 14 residues. CDR1 SGHTA and CDR2 FQGNSA come from the germline V gene. V dropped 5 bases and J dropped 4 bases, with 14 bases sitting between them.

Worth noting for this clone: The junction differs from germline at one of its ends, possibly a read error. V usage is TRBV7-9 and J usage is TRBJ2-7; 9 bases are shared with TRBD2. The CDR3 totals 17 residues. Germline V gives CDR1 SEHNR, CDR2 FQNEAQ (reference sequence). The CDR3 DNA reads TGTTCCAGCAGCTTAGGGCTAGCGGGACGGGGCCCCCACGAGCAGTACTTC. This encodes CSSSLGLAGRGPHEQYF. Filled out from reference TRBV7-9 and TRBJ2-7, the complete variable domain reads DTGVSQNPRHKITKRGQNVTFRCDPISEHNRLYWYRQTLGQGPEFLTYFQNEAQLEKSRLLSDRFSAERPKGSFSTLEIQRTEQGDSAMYLCSSSLGLAGRGPHEQYFGPGTRLTVT.

This sequence joins TRBV7-2 and TRBJ2-4; 12 nucleotides line up with TRBD1. Germline V gene sequence: CDR1 SGHTA, CDR2 FQGNSA. V shed 0 bases, J shed 0 bases, and the junction held 3 bases outside the gene matches. The CDR3 is 18 amino acids. The CDR3 nucleotides are TGTGCCAGCAGCTTAGCGGGACAGGGGGCGGTAGCCAAAAACATTCAGTACTTC. Amino acid sequence: CASSLAGQGAVAKNIQYF.

V and J are TRBV11-3 and TRBJ2-2; 9 nucleotides agree with TRBD2. V gave up 0 bases and J gave up 0 bases; unmatched junction bases: 5. CDR1 is SGHNT, CDR2 YENEEA, per germline. The CDR3 extends over 18 amino acids. CDR3 DNA sequence: TGTGCCAGCAGCTTAGATGGCCTAGCGGGGTCGAACACCGGGGAGCTGTTTTTT. Translated: CASSLDGLAGSNTGELFF.

The chain recombines TRBV18 with TRBJ2-5; a possible D gene is TRBD1 (6 bases). V gave up 4 bases and J gave up 2 bases, with 14 bases separating them. The V gene's germline CDR1 is KGHSH and CDR2 LQKENI. The CDR3 contains 15 residues. This CDR3 reads CASSRDRSPQETQYF. The CDR3 DNA reads as TGTGCCAGCTCACGTGACAGGAGCCCACAAGAGACCCAGTACTTC.

This clone was picked up many times. The V gene is TRBV7-2, the J gene TRBJ1-1, with D uncertain. Between the trimmed V and J ends, which lost 5 bases and 1 base, there was a span of 11 bases. Looked up from germline, CDR1 is SGHTA and CDR2 is FQGNSA. This CDR3 is 14 amino acids long. In DNA form, the CDR3 reads TGTGCCAGCAGCCCATTAAGAGGGAACACTGAAGCTTTCTTT. This encodes CASSPLRGNTEAFF.

This clone was observed a single time. One junction end does not reproduce the germline sequence, and a read error may be involved. The chain joins TRBV9 to TRBJ2-5; TRBD2 matches at 10 bases. CDR1 is SGDLS and CDR2 is YYNGEE in the germline V gene. The CDR3 extends over 16 amino acids. The CDR3 sequence is CASSVGGTSVSETRYF. The CDR3 bases are TGTGCCAGCAGCGTAGGCGGGACTAGCGTGTCGGAGACCCGGTACTTC.

V is TRBV11-3 and J is TRBJ2-1; 11 bases map to TRBD1. This CDR3 spans 14 amino acids. Germline lookup yields CDR1 SGHNT and CDR2 YENEEA. V dropped 5 bases and J dropped 10; count of bases not matched to a gene: 7. In nucleotides, the CDR3 is TGTGCCAGCAGCACCGGGACAGGGGGAGGGGAGCAGTTCTTC. Its translation: CASSTGTGGGEQFF.

The gene calls are TRBV29-1 and TRBJ2-5; 11 bases line up with TRBD2. Germline V gene lookup returns CDR1 SQVTM and CDR2 ANQGSEA. With 4 bases clipped from V and 5 bases from J, the junction kept 6 bases outside the gene matches. CDR3 length: 14 residues. CDR3 bases: TGCAGCGTTGGAGTTAGCGGGGGGGCGGAGACCCAGTACTTC. Its protein product is CSVGVSGGAETQYF.

The chain carries TRBV13 and TRBJ2-4, with 7 bases that match TRBD2. This CDR3 contains 15 residues. Trimming removed 5 bases from V and 8 bases from J; junction bases left unmatched: 12. Per germline, CDR1 PRHDT and CDR2 FYEKMQ (reference sequence). In DNA form, the CDR3 reads TGTGCCAGCAGCCCCCTCGGAGCGGGATATGACATTCAGTACTTC. It specifies CASSPLGAGYDIQYF.

This chain links TRBV30 with TRBJ1-5; D unresolved. This CDR3 comprises 12 residues. Trimming cost V 0 bases and J 11 bases, with 11 bases left between them. Germline V CDR1 and CDR2: GTSNPN, SVGIG (reference sequence). CDR3 region: CAWSVLGGSQHF. CDR3 DNA sequence: TGTGCCTGGAGTGTACTAGGCGGGTCCCAGCATTTT.

The genes are TRBV28 and TRBJ1-5; 7 bases map to TRBD1. Germline V gene lookup returns CDR1 MDHEN and CDR2 SYDVKM. The ends lost 6 bases at V and 3 bases at J; junction bases unmatched: 14. This CDR3 comprises 17 residues. In nucleotides, the CDR3 is TGTGCCAGCAGACCCTCCCCGGGACAGACCCTCAATCAGCCCCAGCATTTT. Translating it yields CASRPSPGQTLNQPQHF. The full variable domain, rest sourced from reference TRBV28 and TRBJ1-5, is DVKVTQSSRYLVKRTGEKVFLECVQDMDHENMFWYRQDPGLGLRLIYFSYDVKMKEKGDIPEGYSVSREKKERFSLILESASTNQTSMYLCASRPSPGQTLNQPQHFGDGTRLSIL.

This chain links TRBV6-1 with TRBJ1-2; possible D gene TRBD1, 5 bases. The CDR3 runs to 15 residues. V lost 6 bases and J lost 5, with 19 bases in between. CDR1 is MNHNS, CDR2 SASEGT, per germline. The CDR3 loop reads CASRQDPIWNYGYTF. In DNA, the CDR3 is TGTGCCAGCAGACAGGACCCCATTTGGAATTATGGCTACACCTTC.

V usage is TRBV7-2 and J usage is TRBJ2-4, with TRBD1 matching 8 bases. This CDR3 contains 15 residues. The junction had 9 bases not matched to a gene; V was cut back by 4 bases and J by 7 bases. CDR1 SGHTA and CDR2 FQGNSA come from the germline V gene. The CDR3 here is CASSSYVRQGNIQYF. In DNA form, the CDR3 reads TGTGCCAGCAGCTCTTACGTGCGACAGGGGAACATTCAGTACTTC. The whole variable domain, remainder taken from reference TRBV7-2 and TRBJ2-4, is GAGVSQSPSNKVTEKGKDVELRCDPISGHTALYWYRQSLGQGLEFLIYFQGNSAPDKSGLPSDRFSAERTGGSVSTLTIQRTQQEDSAVYLCASSSYVRQGNIQYFGAGTRLSVL.

The V and J genes are TRBV7-3 and TRBJ1-1, with TRBD1 matching 8 bases. Germline CDR1 and CDR2: SGHTA and FQGTGA. The V gene end was trimmed by 8 bases and the J gene end by 0 bases; junction bases not matched to a gene: 5. The CDR3 runs 14 residues. The CDR3 DNA reads TGTGCCAGCTCCCGGACAGGGATGAACACTGAAGCTTTCTTT. The encoded protein is CASSRTGMNTEAFF. The variable domain in full, with the rest retrieved from reference TRBV7-3 and TRBJ1-1, is GAGVSQTPSNKVTEKGKYVELRCDPISGHTALYWYRQSLGQGPEFLIYFQGTGAADDSGLPNDRFFAVRPEGSVSTLKIQRTERGDSAVYLCASSRTGMNTEAFFGQGTRLTVV.

This clone was detected only once. The gene calls are TRBV4-3 and TRBJ1-2; 7 bases map to TRBD1. Losses at the gene ends were 1 base for V and 8 bases for J; bases not matched to a gene: 4. Germline V gene sequence: CDR1 LGHNA, CDR2 YSLEER. There are 13 residues in the CDR3. CDR3 residues: CASSQVRGLGYTF. For the CDR3, the DNA is TGCGCCAGCAGCCAAGTAAGGGGGCTCGGCTACACCTTC.

The chain employs TRBV28 and TRBJ2-7; the match to TRBD2 covers 12 bases. The germline gives CDR1 MDHEN, CDR2 SYDVKM. This CDR3 has 16 amino acids. J lost 0 bases, V lost 5 bases, and 5 bases had no gene match. In nucleotides, the CDR3 is TGTGCCAGCAGTCCGGGGACTAGCGGGTTCTCCTACGAGCAGTACTTC. Protein sequence: CASSPGTSGFSYEQYF.

CDR3 nucleotides: TGTGCCAGCAGTTTAAGGGGGCAGGTCAGCTCCTACGAGCAGTACTTC. As protein: CASSLRGQVSSYEQYF. V usage is TRBV28 and J usage is TRBJ2-7; 7 bases match TRBD1. This CDR3 spans 16 amino acids. The junction had 7 bases not matched to a gene; V was cut back by 2 bases and J by 0 bases. Germline V gives CDR1 MDHEN, CDR2 SYDVKM.

The chain carries TRBV7-2 and TRBJ1-2; 7 nucleotides match TRBD1. V gave up 2 bases and J gave up 8 bases; unmatched junction bases: 14. Germline CDR1 and CDR2: SGHTA and FQGNSA. The CDR3 has 16 residues. CDR3 loop: CASSLFALQGFEGYTF. CDR3 DNA: TGTGCCAGCAGCTTATTCGCCTTACAGGGGTTTGAGGGCTACACCTTC.